This T cell receptor (beta chain) appears in the sequencing data of a study of neoadjuvant anti-PD-1 for oral cavity cancer. Here immunoSEQ multiplex PCR was the method, and the copy in TCRdb shows in-frame clones only, minus some. The sample has 60,000 to 75,000 clones, 65% to 85% seen once. Trimming stripped 1 base from V and 0 bases from J, with 7 bases between. Germline CDR1 and CDR2: SEHNR and FQNEAQ (reference sequence). This CDR3 contains 14 residues. These oral cavity squamous cell carcinomas were HPV-negative and locally advanced. The material was PBMCs, obtained before nivolumab (anti-PD-1) treatment. The sequence came from a person aged 35 to 85 with oral cavity squamous cell carcinoma. The chain joins TRBV7-9 to TRBJ2-7; perhaps TRBD1 as D (5 bases). The CDR3: CASSLVGASYEQYF. CDR3 coding DNA: TGTGCCAGCAGCTTAGTAGGGGCCTCCTACGAGCAGTACTTC.